This entry describes one T cell receptor beta chain. The CDR3 contains 15 residues. V trimming: 2 bases; J trimming: 6 bases; junction bases outside the gene matches: 6. CDR1 and CDR2 (germline): MNHNY, SVGAGI (reference sequence). The record originates from a study of cytomegalovirus exposure and HLA in healthy donors. Use of 60 Vbeta and 13 Jbeta primers characterized the PCR. The table came from immunoSEQ multiplex PCR; TCRdb's copy has only in-frame clones and leaves some out. The data hold approximately 160,000 clones, with 84% observed a single time. Sequencing was carried out using PBMCs. This clonotype was obtained from a boy aged 2 to 10 in good health and CMV-seronegative. The chain uses TRBV6-6 and TRBJ2-1; 8 bases map to TRBD2. In nucleotides, the CDR3 is TGTGCCAGCAGTTACAAGCGGGAGCCTGTCAATGAGCAGTTCTTC. As protein: CASSYKREPVNEQFF.